This T cell receptor (beta chain) was captured in a study of T cells after yellow fever vaccination. Turning to the study itself: The fractions with low cell numbers were processed using SMART-Seq v4 Ultra Low Input.

This clonotype was observed a few times. Its cognate antigen is unknown. From germline, CDR1 is LGHNA and CDR2 YSLEER. V dropped 0 bases and J dropped 2 bases, with 13 bases sitting between them. The CDR3 contains 17 residues. Study-level findings and limits: The secondary response was weaker, and its peak arrived faster, on day 5 versus 15.

5'RACE template switching added a universal primer site and UMIs to TCR cDNA. TCRdb passed the 5' RACE reads through MiXCR, listing each CDR3 protein once. Among 300,000 to 350,000 distinct CDR3 sequences listed, 4% were seen once. The chain employs TRBV4-3 and TRBJ1-4, with unresolved D. The origin of this receptor is a man aged 18 to 29 who received the YFV17D yellow fever vaccine. This material consisted of PBMCs, taken 5 days after the yellow fever booster vaccination. CDR3 amino acids: CASSQDWTLGTNEKLFF. For the CDR3, the DNA is TGCGCCAGCAGCCAAGATTGGACCCTGGGGACTAATGAAAAACTGTTTTTT.